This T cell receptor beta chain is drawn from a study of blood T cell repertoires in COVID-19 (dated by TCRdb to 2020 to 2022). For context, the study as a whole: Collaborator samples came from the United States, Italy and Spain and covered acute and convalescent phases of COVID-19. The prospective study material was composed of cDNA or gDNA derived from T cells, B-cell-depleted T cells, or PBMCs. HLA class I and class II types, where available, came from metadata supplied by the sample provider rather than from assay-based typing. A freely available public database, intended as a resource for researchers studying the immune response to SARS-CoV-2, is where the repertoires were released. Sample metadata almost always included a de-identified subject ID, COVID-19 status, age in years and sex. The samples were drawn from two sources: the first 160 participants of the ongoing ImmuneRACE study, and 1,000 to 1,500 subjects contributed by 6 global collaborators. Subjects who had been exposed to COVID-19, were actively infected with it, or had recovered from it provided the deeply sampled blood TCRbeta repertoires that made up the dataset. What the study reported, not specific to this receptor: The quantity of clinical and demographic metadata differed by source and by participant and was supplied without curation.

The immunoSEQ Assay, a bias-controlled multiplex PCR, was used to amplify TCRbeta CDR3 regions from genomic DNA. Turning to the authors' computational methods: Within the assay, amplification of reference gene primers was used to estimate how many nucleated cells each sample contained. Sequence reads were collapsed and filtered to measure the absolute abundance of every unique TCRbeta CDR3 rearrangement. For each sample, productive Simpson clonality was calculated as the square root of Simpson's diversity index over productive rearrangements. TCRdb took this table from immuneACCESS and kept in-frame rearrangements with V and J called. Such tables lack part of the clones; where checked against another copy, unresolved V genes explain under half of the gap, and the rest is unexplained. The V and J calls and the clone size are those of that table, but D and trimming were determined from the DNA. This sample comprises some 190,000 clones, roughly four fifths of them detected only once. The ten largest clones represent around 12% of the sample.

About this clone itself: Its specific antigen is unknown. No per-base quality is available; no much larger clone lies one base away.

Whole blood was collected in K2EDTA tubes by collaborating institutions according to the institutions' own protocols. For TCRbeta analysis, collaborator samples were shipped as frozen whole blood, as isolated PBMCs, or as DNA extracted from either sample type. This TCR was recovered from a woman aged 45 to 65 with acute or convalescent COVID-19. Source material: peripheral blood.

The encoded CDR3 is CASSLGQTLTTGELFF. The DNA sequence reads TGTGCCAGCAGCTTGGGACAGACCCTAACCACCGGGGAGCTGTTTTTT. The chain is assembled from TRBV7-2 and TRBJ2-2; the junction holds 7 bases that match TRBD1. Germline trimming amounts to 3 bases on V and 4 bases on J, with 8 as the count of junction bases outside the gene matches. The CDR3 has 16 amino acids, counting the end cysteine and phenylalanine. Only CDR3 DNA remains: 48 bases, in frame from the first base. CDR1 and CDR2 were assigned from the germline V gene as SGHTA and FQGNSA.